A single sample is the source of the 29 T cell receptor beta chains below, sequenced in a study of T cell changes during pregnancy in multiple sclerosis. Data came from immunoSEQ multiplex PCR; TCRdb stores just in-frame clones and leaves some out. The sample shows tens of thousands of clones, 80% to 95% of them seen only once. Sequenced: peripheral blood. These receptors all come from a female donor with multiple sclerosis, enrolled in a pregnancy study.

This sequence joins TRBV30 and TRBJ2-1, with 11 bases matching TRBD2. There are 13 residues in the CDR3. CDR1 and CDR2 from the germline V gene are GTSNPN and SVGIG (reference sequence). V lost 3 bases to trimming and J lost 6 bases; unmatched junction nucleotides: 1. The CDR3 is CAWRLAGANEQFF. The CDR3 region has the DNA TGTGCCTGGAGACTAGCGGGAGCCAATGAGCAGTTCTTC.

This clone has a handful of counts. This chain connects TRBV7-6 to TRBJ2-2, with D hard to call. Per germline, CDR1 SGHVS and CDR2 FNYEAQ. The V and J ends lost 2 bases and 1 base respectively, with 8 bases between them. The CDR3 has 15 amino acids. Here the CDR3 DNA reads TGTGCCAGCAGCTTATCGTACAGGAACACCGGGGAGCTGTTTTTT. This sequence encodes CASSLSYRNTGELFF.

The V call is TRBV28, the J call TRBJ1-1, with D uncertain. This CDR3 is built from 12 residues. The V gene's germline CDR1 is MDHEN and CDR2 SYDVKM. The V and J ends lost 8 bases and 2 bases respectively, with 9 bases between them. The CDR3 sequence is CASFTVNTEAFF. In DNA form, the CDR3 reads TGTGCCAGCTTCACAGTCAACACTGAAGCTTTCTTT.

The gene calls are TRBV27 and TRBJ2-3; 7 positions agree with TRBD2. Germline loops: CDR1 MNHEY, CDR2 SMNVEV (reference sequence). J gave up 1 base and V 7 bases, and 14 bases lay outside the gene matches. The CDR3 loop spans 17 amino acids. The chain's CDR3 is CASTPRGGPGGTDTQYF. CDR3 in DNA: TGTGCCAGCACCCCGAGGGGAGGGCCGGGGGGCACAGATACGCAGTATTTT.

The chain couples TRBV5-1 to TRBJ2-7, with 10 positions matching TRBD2. The CDR3 runs 15 residues. CDR1 is SGHRS, CDR2 YFSETQ, per germline. V lost 2 bases, J lost 5 bases, and 7 bases stayed unmatched. The CDR3 DNA reads TGCGCCAGCAGCTTCAGCGGGAGGGCCAACGACGAGCAGTACTTC. Amino acids: CASSFSGRANDEQYF.

The chain combines TRBV5-6 with TRBJ1-3; D is ambiguous. The CDR3 has 15 residues. The germline CDR1 and CDR2 sequences are SGHDT and YYEEEE. Trimming stripped 0 bases from V and 4 bases from J, with 11 bases between. The chain's CDR3 is CASSLGGEPGNTIYF. The DNA of the CDR3 is TGTGCCAGCAGCTTGGGTGGGGAGCCAGGAAACACCATATATTTT.

V usage is TRBV7-3 and J usage is TRBJ1-1; tentatively, D is TRBD1 (6 bases). This CDR3 spans 14 amino acids. V was shortened by 5 bases and J by 4 bases, with 14 bases between the two germline ends. Germline CDR1 reads SGHTA; CDR2 reads FQGTGA. CDR3 coding DNA: TGTGCCAGCAGCCCCGGTCTGGGGGCCACTGAAGCTTTCTTT. As protein: CASSPGLGATEAFF.

The sample holds a few counts of this clone. The chain uses TRBV9 and TRBJ1-2; D ambiguous. Per germline, CDR1 SGDLS and CDR2 YYNGEE. V was trimmed by 4 bases and J by 8 bases, leaving 15 bases between them. This CDR3 region has 13 residues. CDR3 bases: TGTGCCAGCAGCCCACACTCGGCGGACGGCTACACCTTC. As protein: CASSPHSADGYTF.

J is TRBJ1-5 and V is TRBV23-1, with 7 bases aligning to TRBD1. TRBV23-1 is an open reading frame, and its role is uncertain. The CDR3 is 16 amino acids. Trimming cost V 1 base and J 6 bases; bases outside gene matches: 9. The CDR3 loop reads CASSQFAQGVSQPQHF. CDR3 DNA sequence: TGCGCCAGCAGTCAATTCGCTCAGGGGGTAAGTCAGCCCCAGCATTTT.

This clone was picked up one time. The V and J genes are TRBV19 and TRBJ2-7; 7 nucleotides line up with TRBD1. CDR1 LNHDA and CDR2 SQIVND come from the germline V gene (reference sequence). This CDR3 has 14 amino acids. J lost 3 bases, V lost 5 bases, and 7 bases had no gene match. DNA for the CDR3: TGTGCCAGTAGTGAGACAGGGAATAGCTACGAGCAGTACTTC. It encodes CASSETGNSYEQYF.

CDR3 protein: CASSESLGHANTEAFF. For the CDR3, the DNA is TGCGCCAGCAGTGAGTCGTTGGGACACGCGAACACTGAAGCTTTCTTT. The V call is TRBV10-1, the J call TRBJ1-1; D is perhaps TRBD1 (6 bases). Germline values: CDR1 WNHNN, CDR2 SYGVQD (reference sequence). V was pared by 0 bases and J by 1 base, with 12 bases between. The CDR3 contains 16 residues.

About this clone: The junction does not match germline at one end; this may be a read error. The chain links TRBV7-7 to TRBJ2-2; D gene uncertain. Germline CDR1 reads SSHAT; CDR2 reads FNYEAQ (reference sequence). This CDR3 comprises 15 residues. In DNA, the CDR3 is TGTGCTAGCAGCCCCCTGATGGGGAACACCGGGGAGCTGTTTTTT. Its protein is CASSPLMGNTGELFF.

The chain joins TRBV7-2 to TRBJ2-7; D not certain. Between the trimmed V and J ends, which lost 1 base and 0 bases, there was a span of 10 bases. The V gene's germline CDR1 is SGHTA and CDR2 FQGNSA. CDR3 length: 15 residues. As DNA, the CDR3 is TGTGCCAGCAGCTTAGGTTATACCCTCTCCTACGAGCAGTACTTC. It is translated as CASSLGYTLSYEQYF.

The chain links TRBV29-1 to TRBJ1-2; maybe TRBD1 (5 bases). Germline V gene sequence: CDR1 SQVTM, CDR2 ANQGSEA. There are 14 residues in the CDR3. Trimming cost V 0 bases and J 1 base, with 9 bases left between them. The CDR3 here is CSVEDLGDNYGYTF. The CDR3, as DNA: TGCAGCGTTGAAGATCTAGGGGATAACTATGGCTACACCTTC.

J is TRBJ2-5 and V is TRBV9; the match to TRBD2 covers 8 bases. V shed 0 bases and J 2 bases; nucleotides not matched to a gene: 6. The CDR3 contains 16 residues. CDR1 is SGDLS, CDR2 YYNGEE, per germline. CDR3 bases: TGTGCCAGCAGCGTAGGTGCTAGCGGGTTTCAAGAGACCCAGTACTTC. This encodes CASSVGASGFQETQYF. Filled out from reference TRBV9 and TRBJ2-5, the complete variable domain reads DSGVTQTPKHLITATGQRVTLRCSPRSGDLSVYWYQQSLDQGLQFLIQYYNGEERAKGNILERFSAQQFPDLHSELNLSSLELGDSALYFCASSVGASGFQETQYFGPGTRLLVL.

The rearrangement links TRBV4-2 to TRBJ1-4, with 9 nucleotides matching TRBD1. The CDR3 is 13 amino acids. Germline CDR1 and CDR2: LGHNA and YNFKEQ. V was pared by 4 bases and J by 7 bases, with 1 base of the junction left unmatched. The CDR3 DNA reads TGTGCCAGCAGCCCGGGACAGGGTGAAAAACTGTTTTTT. Residues: CASSPGQGEKLFF.

The chain is built from TRBV2 and TRBJ1-4, with D perhaps TRBD1 (6 bases). The CDR3 runs to 17 residues. From germline, CDR1 is SNHLY and CDR2 FYNNEI. V gave up 9 bases and J gave up 6 bases, with 26 bases separating them. The CDR3: CASRIQTNRVKDEKLFF. Written as DNA, the CDR3 is TGTGCCAGTCGTATTCAGACCAACAGGGTAAAAGATGAAAAACTGTTTTTT.

The rearrangement uses TRBV6-4 and TRBJ1-2; D is possibly TRBD1 (6 bases). The CDR3 is made up of 14 amino acids. Germline CDR1 and CDR2: MRHNA and SNTAGT. The V and J ends lost 6 bases and 6 bases respectively, with 17 bases between them. For the CDR3, the DNA is TGTGCCAGCAGACCGGGACACCTCGATGATGGCTACACCTTC. This sequence encodes CASRPGHLDDGYTF.

CDR3 region: CASSVNILDEQFF. CDR3 DNA sequence: TGTGCCAGCAGCGTCAACATCCTCGATGAGCAGTTCTTC. V usage is TRBV7-3 and J usage is TRBJ2-1, with D uncertain. CDR3 length: 13 residues. The V end lost 5 bases, the J end lost 8 bases, and 13 bases lay between the germline ends. The germline CDR1 and CDR2 sequences are SGHTA and FQGTGA.

This clone is a singleton in its sample. The rearrangement links TRBV13 to TRBJ2-7; D is uncertain. V was pared by 5 bases and J by 0 bases, with 11 bases between. The germline CDR1 and CDR2 sequences are PRHDT and FYEKMQ (reference sequence). The CDR3 totals 14 residues. The CDR3 coding sequence is TGTGCCAGCAGCCCAGCAGATAGCTCCTACGAGCAGTACTTC. Translating it yields CASSPADSSYEQYF.

The gene calls are TRBV5-1 and TRBJ1-1; perhaps TRBD1 as D (6 bases). Trimming shortened V by 4 bases and J by 0 bases, and 16 bases separated the two germline ends. The germline V gene encodes CDR1 SGHRS and CDR2 YFSETQ. The length of the CDR3 is 16 residues. CDR3 bases: TGCGCCAGCAGCGCCCGGGAGGGGGTGATGAACACTGAAGCTTTCTTT. This gives the protein CASSAREGVMNTEAFF.

This clone occurred a few times. This chain uses TRBV5-6 with TRBJ2-7, with D tentatively TRBD2 (5 bases). This CDR3 comprises 14 residues. The germline V gene has CDR1 SGHDT and CDR2 YYEEEE. The V end was cut by 3 bases, the J end by 5 bases, with 15 bases between. The CDR3 spells CASSSLVPLDEQYF. Here the CDR3 DNA reads TGTGCCAGCAGCTCACTAGTCCCACTCGACGAGCAGTACTTC. The full variable domain, its missing parts supplied by reference TRBV5-6 and TRBJ2-7, is DAGVTQSPTHLIKTRGQQVTLRCSPKSGHDTVSWYQQALGQGPQFIFQYYEEEERQRGNFPDRFSGHQFPNYSSELNVNALLLGDSALYLCASSSLVPLDEQYFGPGTRLTVT.

The chain combines TRBV7-2 with TRBJ2-7; 15 nucleotides agree with TRBD2. This CDR3 contains 18 residues. The germline CDR1 and CDR2 sequences are SGHTA and FQGNSA. With V trimmed by 4 bases and J by 5 bases, 12 bases remained unmatched. This chain's CDR3 is CASSSHQGLAGGHHEQYF. CDR3 in DNA: TGTGCCAGCAGCTCCCACCAGGGACTAGCGGGAGGCCACCACGAGCAGTACTTC. Full variable domain (missing parts from reference TRBV7-2 and TRBJ2-7): GAGVSQSPSNKVTEKGKDVELRCDPISGHTALYWYRQSLGQGLEFLIYFQGNSAPDKSGLPSDRFSAERTGGSVSTLTIQRTQQEDSAVYLCASSSHQGLAGGHHEQYFGPGTRLTVT.

The V and J genes are TRBV19 and TRBJ1-5; D may be TRBD1 (5 bases). V lost 5 bases, J lost 3 bases, and 14 bases lay in between. The CDR3 has 15 amino acids. The germline V gene has CDR1 LNHDA and CDR2 SQIVND (reference sequence). The CDR3 loop reads CASSSGQLDNQPQHF. The DNA of the CDR3 is TGTGCCAGTAGTTCGGGGCAGCTAGACAATCAGCCCCAGCATTTT.

The chain couples TRBV5-1 to TRBJ2-4, with D perhaps being TRBD1 or TRBD2 (5 bases each). The CDR3 has 15 amino acids. Germline V gene lookup returns CDR1 SGHRS and CDR2 YFSETQ. V dropped 0 bases and J dropped 9 bases, with 16 bases sitting between them. CDR3 in amino acids: CASSLGGDLVGIQYF. Written as DNA, the CDR3 is TGCGCCAGCAGCTTGGGAGGGGACCTTGTAGGCATTCAGTACTTC.

The chain combines TRBV5-1 with TRBJ2-3; the D call may be TRBD1 or TRBD2 (5 bases each). Between the trimmed V and J ends, which lost 7 bases and 0 bases, there was a span of 15 bases. Germline V gene sequence: CDR1 SGHRS, CDR2 YFSETQ. CDR3 length equals 15 residues. The CDR3 DNA reads TGCGCCAGCGTCCAAGGGGACCCTAGCACAGATACGCAGTATTTT. Translated: CASVQGDPSTDTQYF.

V usage is TRBV19 and J usage is TRBJ2-3; no reliable D call. Germline-derived CDR1 and CDR2 are LNHDA and SQIVND (reference sequence). CDR3 size: 12 residues. Trimming pared 5 bases from V and 0 bases from J, leaving 3 bases between. CDR3 amino acids: CASSPSTDTQYF. CDR3 in DNA: TGTGCCAGTAGTCCTAGCACAGATACGCAGTATTTT.

V gene TRBV19 combines with J gene TRBJ1-5; D not certain. Looked up from germline, CDR1 is LNHDA and CDR2 is SQIVND (reference sequence). Trimming cost V 0 bases and J 0 bases, with 9 bases left between them. The CDR3 runs to 16 residues. The CDR3 loop is CASSIEPAGSNQPQHF. CDR3 nucleotides: TGTGCCAGTAGTATAGAACCAGCGGGTAGCAATCAGCCCCAGCATTTT.

The V gene is TRBV19, the J gene TRBJ2-1; 11 bases align to TRBD2. Trimming removed 7 bases from V and 3 bases from J; junction bases left unmatched: 5. CDR3 length equals 15 residues. The V gene's germline CDR1 is LNHDA and CDR2 SQIVND (reference sequence). This CDR3 is CASIPTSGIYNEQFF. DNA for the CDR3: TGTGCCAGTATCCCGACTAGCGGGATCTACAATGAGCAGTTCTTC.